This T cell receptor beta chain was identified during a study of neurological immune-mediated disorders. Study-level results: The level of TCR clonal expansion was highest in patients with HTLV-1-associated myelopathy and lowest in multiple sclerosis, where it fell below the level seen in healthy controls. No sharing of CDR3 amino acid sequences was observed among expanded clones across subjects, suggesting private repertoires in all groups.

cDNA was made by 5'RACE with 10-nucleotide random UMIs. Sequencing runs each generated in excess of 200 million TCR-beta sequences derived from 15-18 subjects. One entry per CDR3 protein results from TCRdb running MiXCR on the 5' RACE reads. The sample includes roughly 100,000 distinct CDR3 sequences, 11% of them seen just once. Germline V gene lookup returns CDR1 LNHNV and CDR2 YYDKDF (reference sequence). V was trimmed by 0 bases and J by 0 bases, leaving 24 bases between them. The CDR3 runs 20 residues. Sample time point: longitudinal time-point 3. This clonotype came up many times. What it binds is unknown.

V gene TRBV15 combines with J gene TRBJ2-7; D not certain. The sample consisted of PBMCs. This receptor was taken from a female donor with HTLV-1-associated myelopathy (HAM/TSP). The chain's CDR3 is CATSRDRWRLGSLPSYEQYF. CDR3 in DNA: TGTGCCACCAGCAGAGACCGGTGGCGTTTGGGGTCACTACCCTCCTACGAGCAGTACTTC.